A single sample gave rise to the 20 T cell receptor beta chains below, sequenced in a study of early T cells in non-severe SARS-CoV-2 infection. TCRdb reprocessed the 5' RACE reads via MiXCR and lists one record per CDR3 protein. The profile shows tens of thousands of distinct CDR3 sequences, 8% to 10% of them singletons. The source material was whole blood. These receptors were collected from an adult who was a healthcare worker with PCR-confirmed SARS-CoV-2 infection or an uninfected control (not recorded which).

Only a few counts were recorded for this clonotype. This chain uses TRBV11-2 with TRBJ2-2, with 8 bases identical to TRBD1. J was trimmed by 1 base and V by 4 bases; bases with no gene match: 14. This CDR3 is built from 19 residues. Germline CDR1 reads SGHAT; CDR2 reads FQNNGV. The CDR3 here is CASSSYLKAGTGNTGELFF. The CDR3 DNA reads TGTGCCAGCAGCTCATACCTTAAGGCCGGGACAGGGAACACCGGGGAGCTGTTTTTT.

CDR3 amino acids: CAWRDGTRQDNEQFF. The CDR3 nucleotides read TGTGCCTGGAGGGACGGGACCCGCCAAGACAATGAGCAGTTCTTC. This chain connects TRBV30 to TRBJ2-1, with D perhaps given as TRBD1 or TRBD2 (5 bases each). Germline V gene data show CDR1 as GTSNPN and CDR2 as SVGIG (reference sequence). There are 15 residues in the CDR3. Deletions cut 3 bases from V and 5 bases from J, with 17 bases between.

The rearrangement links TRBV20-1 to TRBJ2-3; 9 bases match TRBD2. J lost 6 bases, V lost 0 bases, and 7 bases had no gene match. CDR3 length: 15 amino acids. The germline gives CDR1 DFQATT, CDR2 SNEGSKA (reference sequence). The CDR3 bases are TGCAGTGCTAGAGATATAGCGGGAGATCTGGATACGCAGTATTTT. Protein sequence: CSARDIAGDLDTQYF.

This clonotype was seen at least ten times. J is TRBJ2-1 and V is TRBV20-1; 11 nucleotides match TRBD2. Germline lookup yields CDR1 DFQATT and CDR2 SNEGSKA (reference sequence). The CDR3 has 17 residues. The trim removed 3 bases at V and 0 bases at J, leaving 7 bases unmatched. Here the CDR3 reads CSARRLAGTSSYNEQFF. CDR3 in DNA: TGCAGTGCTAGGAGACTAGCGGGGACTAGCTCCTACAATGAGCAGTTCTTC.

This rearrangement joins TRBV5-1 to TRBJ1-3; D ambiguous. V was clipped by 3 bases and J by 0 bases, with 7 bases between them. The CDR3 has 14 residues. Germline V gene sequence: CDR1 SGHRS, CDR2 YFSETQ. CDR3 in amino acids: CASSSESSGNTIYF. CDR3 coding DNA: TGCGCCAGCAGCTCGGAAAGCTCTGGAAACACCATATATTTT. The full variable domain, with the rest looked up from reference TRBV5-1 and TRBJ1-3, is KAGVTQTPRYLIKTRGQQVTLSCSPISGHRSVSWYQQTPGQGLQFLFEYFSETQRNKGNFPGRFSGRQFSNSRSEMNVSTLELGDSALYLCASSSESSGNTIYFGEGSWLTVV.

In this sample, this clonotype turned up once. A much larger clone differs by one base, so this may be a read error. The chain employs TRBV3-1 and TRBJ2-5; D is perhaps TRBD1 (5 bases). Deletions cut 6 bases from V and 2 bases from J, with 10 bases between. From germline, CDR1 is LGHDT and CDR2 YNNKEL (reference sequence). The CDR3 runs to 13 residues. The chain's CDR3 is CASSPRQQETQYF. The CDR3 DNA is TGTGCCAGCAGTCCGCGACAGCAAGAGACCCAGTACTTC.

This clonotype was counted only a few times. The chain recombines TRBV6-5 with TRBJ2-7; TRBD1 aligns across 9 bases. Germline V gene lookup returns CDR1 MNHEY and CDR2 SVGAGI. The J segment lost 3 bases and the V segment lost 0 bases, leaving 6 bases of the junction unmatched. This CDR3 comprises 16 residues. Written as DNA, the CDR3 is TGTGCCAGCAGTTACTCCGGGACAGGGTCGGTCTACGAGCAGTACTTC. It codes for CASSYSGTGSVYEQYF.

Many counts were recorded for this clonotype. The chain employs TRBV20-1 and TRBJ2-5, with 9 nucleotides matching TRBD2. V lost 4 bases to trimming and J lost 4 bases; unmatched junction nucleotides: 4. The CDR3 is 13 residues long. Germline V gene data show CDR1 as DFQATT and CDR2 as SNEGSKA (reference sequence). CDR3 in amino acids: CSANLAGRETQYF. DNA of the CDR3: TGCAGTGCTAACCTAGCGGGACGAGAGACCCAGTACTTC.

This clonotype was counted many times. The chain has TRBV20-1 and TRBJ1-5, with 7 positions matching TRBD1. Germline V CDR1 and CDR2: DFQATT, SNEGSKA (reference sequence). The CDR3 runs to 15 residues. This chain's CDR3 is CSGGQNFLSNQPQHF. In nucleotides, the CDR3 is TGCAGCGGGGGACAGAACTTTCTTAGCAATCAGCCCCAGCATTTT.

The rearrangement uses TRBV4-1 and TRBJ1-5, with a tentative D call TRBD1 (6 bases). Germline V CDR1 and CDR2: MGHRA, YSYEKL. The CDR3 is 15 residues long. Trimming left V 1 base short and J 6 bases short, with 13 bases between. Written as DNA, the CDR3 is TGCGCCAGCAGCCAAGCTGGGGGGGGCTCTCAGCCCCAGCATTTT. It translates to CASSQAGGGSQPQHF.

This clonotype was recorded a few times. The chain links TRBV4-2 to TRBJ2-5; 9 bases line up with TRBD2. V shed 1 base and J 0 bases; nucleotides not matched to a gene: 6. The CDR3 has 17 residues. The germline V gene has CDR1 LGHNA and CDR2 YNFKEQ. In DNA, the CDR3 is TGTGCCAGCAGCCAAGTTACTAGCGGGTTGTACCAAGAGACCCAGTACTTC. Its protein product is CASSQVTSGLYQETQYF.

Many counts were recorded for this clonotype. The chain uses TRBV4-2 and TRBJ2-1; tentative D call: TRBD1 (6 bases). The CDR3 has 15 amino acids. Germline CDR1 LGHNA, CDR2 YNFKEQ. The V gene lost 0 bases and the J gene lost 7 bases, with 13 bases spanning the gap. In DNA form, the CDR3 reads TGTGCCAGCAGCCAAGATATCCAGGGGTGGAATGAGCAGTTCTTC. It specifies CASSQDIQGWNEQFF.

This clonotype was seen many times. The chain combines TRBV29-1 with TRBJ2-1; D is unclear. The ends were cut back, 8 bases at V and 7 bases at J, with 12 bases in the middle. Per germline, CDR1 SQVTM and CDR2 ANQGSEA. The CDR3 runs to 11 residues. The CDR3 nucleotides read TGCAGCACGGGCCGCGAGAATGAGCAGTTCTTC. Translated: CSTGRENEQFF.

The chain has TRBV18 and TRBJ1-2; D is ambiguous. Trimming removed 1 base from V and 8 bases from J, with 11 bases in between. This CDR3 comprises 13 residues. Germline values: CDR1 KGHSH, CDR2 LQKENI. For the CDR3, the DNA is TGTGCCAGCTCACCACGTTGGCAGGACGGCTACACCTTC. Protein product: CASSPRWQDGYTF. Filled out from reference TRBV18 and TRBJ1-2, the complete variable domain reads NAGVMQNPRHLVRRRGQEARLRCSPMKGHSHVYWYRQLPEEGLKFMVYLQKENIIDESGMPKERFSAEFPKEGPSILRIQQVVRGDSAAYFCASSPRWQDGYTFGSGTRLTVV.

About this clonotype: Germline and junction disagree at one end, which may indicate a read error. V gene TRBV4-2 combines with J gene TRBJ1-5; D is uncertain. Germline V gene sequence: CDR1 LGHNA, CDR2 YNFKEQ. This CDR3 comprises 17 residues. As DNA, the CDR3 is TGTGCCAGCAGCCAAGGACTAGGTGGGAGTGGCAATCAGCCCCAGCAATTT. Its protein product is CASSQGLGGSGNQPQQF.

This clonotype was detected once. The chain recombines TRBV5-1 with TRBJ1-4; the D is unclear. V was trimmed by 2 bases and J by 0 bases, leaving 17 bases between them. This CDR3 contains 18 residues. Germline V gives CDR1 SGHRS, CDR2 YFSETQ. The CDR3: CASSLSVGRSATNEKLFF. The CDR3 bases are TGCGCCAGCAGCTTAAGCGTTGGCAGATCTGCAACTAATGAAAAACTGTTTTTT. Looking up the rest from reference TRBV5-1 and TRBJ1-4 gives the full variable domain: KAGVTQTPRYLIKTRGQQVTLSCSPISGHRSVSWYQQTPGQGLQFLFEYFSETQRNKGNFPGRFSGRQFSNSRSEMNVSTLELGDSALYLCASSLSVGRSATNEKLFFGSGTQLSVL.

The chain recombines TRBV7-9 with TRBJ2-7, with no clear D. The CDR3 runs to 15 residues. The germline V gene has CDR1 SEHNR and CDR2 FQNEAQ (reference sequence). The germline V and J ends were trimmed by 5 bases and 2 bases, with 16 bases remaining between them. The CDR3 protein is CASSVGSIWTYEQYF. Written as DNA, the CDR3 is TGTGCCAGCAGCGTAGGTTCTATCTGGACCTACGAGCAGTACTTC.

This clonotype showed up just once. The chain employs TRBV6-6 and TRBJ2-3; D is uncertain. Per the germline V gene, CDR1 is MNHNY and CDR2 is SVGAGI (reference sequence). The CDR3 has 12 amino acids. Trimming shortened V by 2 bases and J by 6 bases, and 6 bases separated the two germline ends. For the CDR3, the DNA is TGTGCCAGCAGTTACCTGGGGGATACGCAGTATTTT. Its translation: CASSYLGDTQYF.

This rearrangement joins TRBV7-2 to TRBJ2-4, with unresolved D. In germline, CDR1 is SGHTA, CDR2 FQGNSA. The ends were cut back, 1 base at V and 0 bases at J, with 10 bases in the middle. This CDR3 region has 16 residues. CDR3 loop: CASSLVGYLAKNIQYF. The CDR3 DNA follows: TGTGCCAGCAGCTTAGTAGGCTACTTAGCCAAAAACATTCAGTACTTC.

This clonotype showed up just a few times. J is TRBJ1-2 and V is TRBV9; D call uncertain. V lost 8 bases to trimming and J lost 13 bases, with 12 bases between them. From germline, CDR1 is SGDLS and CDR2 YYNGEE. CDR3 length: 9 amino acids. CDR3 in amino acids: CASGEASTF. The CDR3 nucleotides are TGTGCCAGTGGGGAAGCTTCCACCTTC. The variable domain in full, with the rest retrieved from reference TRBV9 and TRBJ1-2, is DSGVTQTPKHLITATGQRVTLRCSPRSGDLSVYWYQQSLDQGLQFLIQYYNGEERAKGNILERFSAQQFPDLHSELNLSSLELGDSALYFCASGEASTFGSGTRLTVV.